This is a list of T cell receptor beta chains from one sample in a study of blood T cells in healthy people across ages. TCRdb re-called the 5' RACE reads through MiXCR, storing one row per CDR3 protein. The sample has roughly 1.9 million distinct CDR3 sequences, 39% seen once. The sequencing sample was made of blood. Receptors originate from a human donor in good health. Each CDR3 is given with its conserved first and last residue. The D gene is left open where the match is weak. Only some rows state a clone size, as once, few, many or a class for expanded clones.

v_gene,abundance,d_gene,CDR3aa
TRBV18,-,-,CASSPRMVGYEQYF
TRBV7-9,-,-,CASSWAWQGSADKPQHF
TRBV9,-,TRBD2,CASSNGGLSTDTQYF
TRBV14,-,-,CASSPPRWGANTDTQYF
TRBV12-3/TRBV12-4,-,-,CASSPWGEETQYF
TRBV4-2,-,-,CASSDAGDGDNEQYF
TRBV12-3/TRBV12-4,-,-,CASSLFYSLMNTEAFF
TRBV6-2/TRBV6-3,few,TRBD1,CASSNGQGSQPQHF
TRBV4-1,-,TRBD2,CASSHLLAGGGNEQFF
TRBV7-3,few,TRBD2,CASSLGLERAQYF
TRBV5-1,once,TRBD2,CASSLGTSGEAQYF
TRBV20-1,few,-,CSARWGNEQFF
TRBV5-1,-,TRBD1,CASQWGQGDSYEQYF
TRBV5-6,few,-,CASSFGTGKSNQPQHF
TRBV3-1,-,-,CASSQVGTGVYEQYFGPGTGELFF
TRBV9,few,-,CASSAGARGYLYGYTF
TRBV20-1,-,TRBD1,CSAPRTGGLDNEQYF
TRBV7-2,few,TRBD1,CASSLHGPDARQGFDYEQYF
TRBV18,-,-,CASSPSEGGRITEAFF
TRBV7-2,few,-,CASSPWTALNTEAFF
TRBV5-5,-,-,CASSLDRIQETQYF
TRBV4-3,-,-,CASSQDFVGSYEQYF
TRBV11-2,few,-,CASSLAPLGYGYTF
TRBV7-8,-,-,CASSLVAGPLRETQYF
TRBV11-3,few,-,CASSRGTANTDTQYF
TRBV7-3,-,-,CASSIGGDRTYEQYF
TRBV20-1,few,-,CSARSPAGPNEQFF
TRBV4-1,-,-,CASSQEPPGGVNIQYF
TRBV20-1,-,-,CSARKWGIYNEQFF
TRBV9,few,-,CASSVDHGIAEQFF
TRBV6-5,few,TRBD2,CASSYSASGGAMNEQFF
TRBV11-1,-,TRBD2,CASSSQRGGLNEQFF
TRBV4-1,few,-,CASSPPSLTEAFF
TRBV28,-,-,CASMSPQGAYEQYF